The next 3 T cell receptor beta chains were all read from a single sample in a study of post-analysis software for immune sequencing data. Whole-study results and caveats: Roughly 5 TRBV segments occurring more often in patients than controls included TRBV5-6, TRBV5-1 and TRBV20-1.

The antigens for these receptors are not known. Prepared TCR beta cDNA libraries contained unique molecular identifiers. One entry per CDR3 protein results from TCRdb running MiXCR on the PCR reads. The table lists some 890,000 distinct CDR3 sequences, approximately 53% of them singletons. The specimen sequenced was blood. The receptor set was obtained from a girl between 5 and 17 years old with multiple sclerosis.

The chain recombines TRBV5-1 with TRBJ2-7; 12 bases are a match to TRBD2. The J call could be wrong; TRBJ2-5 is a better fit for the DNA end. The CDR3 length is 15 residues. The germline gives CDR1 SGHRS, CDR2 YFSETQ. Written as DNA, the CDR3 is TGCGCCAGCAGCTTGGCTAGCGGGAGGGGAGAGACCCAGTACTTC. Amino acid sequence: CASSLASGRGETQYF.

This chain links TRBV6-6 with TRBJ2-5; 12 bases align to TRBD2. V lost 0 bases and J lost 2; bases outside the gene matches: 4. This CDR3 is 17 amino acids long. The germline V gene encodes CDR1 MNHNY and CDR2 SVGAGI (reference sequence). The CDR3 DNA sequence: TGTGCCAGCAGTTACTCGCCTAGCGGGAGGGATCAAGAGACCCAGTACTTC. Its translation is CASSYSPSGRDQETQYF.

This clonotype was seen only a few times. The chain links TRBV11-2 to TRBJ1-2; weak D call: TRBD1 (5 bases). Trimming took 4 bases from V and 4 from J, leaving 19 bases between them. This CDR3 region has 16 residues. Germline CDR1 reads SGHAT; CDR2 reads FQNNGV. The CDR3 loop is CASSSNLPGTVYGYTF. The CDR3 DNA reads TGTGCCAGCAGCTCGAACCTGCCAGGGACGGTCTATGGCTACACCTTC. Drawing the rest from reference TRBV11-2 and TRBJ1-2, the complete variable domain is EAGVAQSPRYKIIEKRQSVAFWCNPISGHATLYWYQQILGQGPKLLIQFQNNGVVDDSQLPKDRFSAERLKGVDSTLKIQPAKLEDSAVYLCASSSNLPGTVYGYTFGSGTRLTVV.